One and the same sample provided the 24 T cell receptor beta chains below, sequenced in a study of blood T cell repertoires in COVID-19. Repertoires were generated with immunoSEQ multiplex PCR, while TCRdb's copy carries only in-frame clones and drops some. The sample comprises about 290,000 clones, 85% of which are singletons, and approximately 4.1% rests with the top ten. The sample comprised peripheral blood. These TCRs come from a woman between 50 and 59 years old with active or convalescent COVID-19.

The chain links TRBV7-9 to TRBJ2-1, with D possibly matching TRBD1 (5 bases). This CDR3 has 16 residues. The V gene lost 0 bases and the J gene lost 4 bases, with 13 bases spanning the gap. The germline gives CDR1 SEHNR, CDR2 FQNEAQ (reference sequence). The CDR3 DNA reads TGTGCCAGCAGCTTAGCGCCATGGACAAAATACAATGAGCAGTTCTTC. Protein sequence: CASSLAPWTKYNEQFF.

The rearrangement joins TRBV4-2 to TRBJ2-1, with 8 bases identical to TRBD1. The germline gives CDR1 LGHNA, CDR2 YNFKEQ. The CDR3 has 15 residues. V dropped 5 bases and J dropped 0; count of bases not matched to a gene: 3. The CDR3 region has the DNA TGTGCCAGCAGCACAGGGGGGAGCTCCTACAATGAGCAGTTCTTC. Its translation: CASSTGGSSYNEQFF.

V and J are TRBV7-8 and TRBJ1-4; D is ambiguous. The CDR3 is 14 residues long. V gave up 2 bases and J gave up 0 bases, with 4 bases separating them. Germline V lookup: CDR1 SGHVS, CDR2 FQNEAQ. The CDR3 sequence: CASSLRATNEKLFF. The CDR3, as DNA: TGTGCCAGCAGCTTACGAGCAACTAATGAAAAACTGTTTTTT.

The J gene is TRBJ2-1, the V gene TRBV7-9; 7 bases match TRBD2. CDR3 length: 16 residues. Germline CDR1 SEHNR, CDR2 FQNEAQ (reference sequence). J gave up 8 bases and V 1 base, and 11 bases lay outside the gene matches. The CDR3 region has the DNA TGTGCCAGCAGCTTAGGATCTAGCGGAAGCGGGGATGAGCAGTTCTTC. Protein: CASSLGSSGSGDEQFF.

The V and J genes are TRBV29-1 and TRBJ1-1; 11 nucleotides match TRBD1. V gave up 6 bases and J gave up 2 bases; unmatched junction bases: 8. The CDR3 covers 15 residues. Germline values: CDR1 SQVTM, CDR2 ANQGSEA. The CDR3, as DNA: TGCAGCGTCCGACTAAGGACAGGGGGCAACACTGAAGCTTTCTTT. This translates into CSVRLRTGGNTEAFF.

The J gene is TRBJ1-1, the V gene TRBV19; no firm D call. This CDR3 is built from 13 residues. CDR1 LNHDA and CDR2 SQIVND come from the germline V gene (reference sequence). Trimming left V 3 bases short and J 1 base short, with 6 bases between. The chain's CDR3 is CASSIYENTEAFF. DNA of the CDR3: TGTGCCAGTAGTATCTACGAGAACACTGAAGCTTTCTTT.

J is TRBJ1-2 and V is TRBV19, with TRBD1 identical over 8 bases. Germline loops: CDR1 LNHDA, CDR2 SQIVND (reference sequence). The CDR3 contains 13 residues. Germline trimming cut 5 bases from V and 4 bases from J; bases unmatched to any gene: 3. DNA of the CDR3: TGTGCCAGTAGTCCCGACAGGGGCTATGGCTACACCTTC. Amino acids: CASSPDRGYGYTF.

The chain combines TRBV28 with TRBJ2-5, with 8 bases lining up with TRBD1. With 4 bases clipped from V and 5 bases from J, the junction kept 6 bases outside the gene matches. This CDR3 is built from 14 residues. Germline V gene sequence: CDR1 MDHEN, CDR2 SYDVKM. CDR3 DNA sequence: TGTGCCAGCAGTTACAGGGGGGCTTGGGAGACCCAGTACTTC. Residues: CASSYRGAWETQYF.

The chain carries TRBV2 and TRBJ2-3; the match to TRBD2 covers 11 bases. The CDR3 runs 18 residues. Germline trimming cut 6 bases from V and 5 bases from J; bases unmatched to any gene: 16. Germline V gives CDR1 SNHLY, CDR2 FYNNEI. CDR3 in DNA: TGTGCCAGCAGGAGGGGGACAATAGCGGGAGGGCCAGGAGATACGCAGTATTTT. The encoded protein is CASRRGTIAGGPGDTQYF.

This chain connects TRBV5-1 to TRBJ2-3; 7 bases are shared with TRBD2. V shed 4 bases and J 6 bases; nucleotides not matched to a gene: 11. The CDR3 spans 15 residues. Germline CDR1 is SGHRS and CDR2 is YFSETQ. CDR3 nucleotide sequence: TGCGCCAGCAGCGGCGAGTGGGGAGGGCGCGATACGCAGTATTTT. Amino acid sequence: CASSGEWGGRDTQYF.

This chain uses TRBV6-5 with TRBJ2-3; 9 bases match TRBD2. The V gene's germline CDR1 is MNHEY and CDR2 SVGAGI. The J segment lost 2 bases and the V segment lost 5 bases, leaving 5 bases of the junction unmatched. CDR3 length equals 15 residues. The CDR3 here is CASSKLAGVTDTQYF. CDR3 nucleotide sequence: TGTGCCAGCAGTAAACTAGCGGGTGTCACAGATACGCAGTATTTT.

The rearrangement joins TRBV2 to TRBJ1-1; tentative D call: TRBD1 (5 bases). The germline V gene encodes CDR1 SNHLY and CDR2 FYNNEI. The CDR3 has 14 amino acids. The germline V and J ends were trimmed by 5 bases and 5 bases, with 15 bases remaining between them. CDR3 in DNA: TGTGCCAGCAGTCTAGGGGTTACGAGGACTGAAGCTTTCTTT. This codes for CASSLGVTRTEAFF.

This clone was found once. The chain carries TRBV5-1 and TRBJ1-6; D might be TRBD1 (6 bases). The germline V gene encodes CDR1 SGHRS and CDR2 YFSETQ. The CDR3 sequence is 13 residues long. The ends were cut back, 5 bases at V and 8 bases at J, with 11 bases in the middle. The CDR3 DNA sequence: TGCGCCAGCAGTCGGGACACGGATTCACCCCTCCACTTT. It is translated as CASSRDTDSPLHF.

The CDR3 here is CASSPLAGGPGHEQFF. CDR3 sequence (DNA): TGTGCCAGCAGTCCATTAGCGGGAGGGCCAGGCCATGAGCAGTTCTTC. The chain joins TRBV2 to TRBJ2-1; 11 bases line up with TRBD2. Germline loops: CDR1 SNHLY, CDR2 FYNNEI. The CDR3 sequence is 16 residues long. J gave up 8 bases and V 5 bases, and 11 bases lay outside the gene matches.

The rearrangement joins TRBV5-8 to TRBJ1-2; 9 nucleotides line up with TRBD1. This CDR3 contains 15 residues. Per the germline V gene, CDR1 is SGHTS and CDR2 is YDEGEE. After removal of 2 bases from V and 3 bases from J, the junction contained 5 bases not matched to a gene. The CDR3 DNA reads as TGTGCCAGCAGCTTCCCACAGGGGGCAGACTATGGCTACACCTTC. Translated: CASSFPQGADYGYTF.

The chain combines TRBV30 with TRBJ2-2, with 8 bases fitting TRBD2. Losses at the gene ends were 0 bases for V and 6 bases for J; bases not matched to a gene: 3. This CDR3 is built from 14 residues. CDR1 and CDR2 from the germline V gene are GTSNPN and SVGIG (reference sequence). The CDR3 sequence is CAWSVGLAAGELFF. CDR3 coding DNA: TGTGCCTGGAGTGTCGGACTAGCTGCCGGGGAGCTGTTTTTT.

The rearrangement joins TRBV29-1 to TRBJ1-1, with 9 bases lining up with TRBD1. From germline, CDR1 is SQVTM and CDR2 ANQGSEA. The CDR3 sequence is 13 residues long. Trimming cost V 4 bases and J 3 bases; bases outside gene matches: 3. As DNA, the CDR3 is TGCAGCGTTGGGGGACAGGGAGACACTGAAGCTTTCTTT. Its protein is CSVGGQGDTEAFF.

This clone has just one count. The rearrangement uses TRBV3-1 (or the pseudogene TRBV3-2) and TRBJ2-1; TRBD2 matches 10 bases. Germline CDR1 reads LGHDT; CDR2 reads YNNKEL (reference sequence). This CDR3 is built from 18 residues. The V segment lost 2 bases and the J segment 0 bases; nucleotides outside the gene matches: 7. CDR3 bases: TGTGCCAGCAGCCAATCTCGGGCTAGCGGGAGCTCCTACAATGAGCAGTTCTTC. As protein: CASSQSRASGSSYNEQFF.

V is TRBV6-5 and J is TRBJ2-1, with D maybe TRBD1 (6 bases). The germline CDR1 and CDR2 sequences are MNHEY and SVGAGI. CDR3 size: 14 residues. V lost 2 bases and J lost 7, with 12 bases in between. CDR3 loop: CASSYPGRGNEQFF. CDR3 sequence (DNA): TGTGCCAGCAGTTACCCGGGCAGGGGAAATGAGCAGTTCTTC.

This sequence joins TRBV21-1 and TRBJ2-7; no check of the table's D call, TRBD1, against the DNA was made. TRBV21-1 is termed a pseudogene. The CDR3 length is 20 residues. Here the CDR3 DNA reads TGTGCCAGCAGCAAACTTGGCGGAACAGGGGGCCAGCGGGAGTATAACGAGCAGTACTTC. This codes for CASSKLGGTGGQREYNEQYF.

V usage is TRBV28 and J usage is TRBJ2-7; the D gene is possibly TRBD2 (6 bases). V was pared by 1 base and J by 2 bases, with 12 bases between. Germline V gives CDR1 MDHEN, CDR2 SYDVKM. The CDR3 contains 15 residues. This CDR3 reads CASSLSGVGTYEQYF. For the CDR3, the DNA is TGTGCCAGCAGTTTATCGGGGGTGGGAACCTACGAGCAGTACTTC.

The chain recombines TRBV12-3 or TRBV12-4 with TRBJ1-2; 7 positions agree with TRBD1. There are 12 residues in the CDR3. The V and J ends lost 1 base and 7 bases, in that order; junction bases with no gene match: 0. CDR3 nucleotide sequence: TGTGCCAGCAGTTTAGGGACAGGTGGCTACACCTTC. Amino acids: CASSLGTGGYTF.

This CDR3 reads CATSVGSGYEQYF. The CDR3 DNA sequence: TGTGCCACCAGCGTTGGGTCCGGGTACGAGCAGTACTTC. The chain recombines TRBV15 with TRBJ2-7; the D is unclear. The CDR3 length is 13 residues. With 5 bases removed from V and 4 bases from J, the gap between germline ends came to 12 bases. Germline V gene data show CDR1 as LNHNV and CDR2 as YYDKDF (reference sequence). Using reference TRBV15 and TRBJ2-7 for the parts outside the CDR3, the full variable domain is DAMVIQNPRYQVTQFGKPVTLSCSQTLNHNVMYWYQQKSSQAPKLLFHYYDKDFNNEADTPDNFQSRRPNTSFCFLDIRSPGLGDTAMYLCATSVGSGYEQYFGPGTRLTVT.

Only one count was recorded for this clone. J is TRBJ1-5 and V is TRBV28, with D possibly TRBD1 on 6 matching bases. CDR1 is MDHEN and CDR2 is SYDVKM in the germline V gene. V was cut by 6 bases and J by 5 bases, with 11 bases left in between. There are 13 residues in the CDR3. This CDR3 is CASRGGVDQPQHF. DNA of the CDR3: TGTGCCAGCAGAGGGGGAGTAGATCAGCCCCAGCATTTT.